What follows are 12 T cell receptor beta chains derived from one specimen sequenced in a study of OX40 agonist ivuxolimab in advanced cancers. Sequencing used immunoSEQ multiplex PCR; TCRdb keeps in-frame clones, though not all of them. The table shows about 83,000 clones, with roughly nine tenths occurring only once. Sequenced material: CD4+ or CD8+ T cells sorted from blood, taken in a trial of the OX40 agonist ivuxolimab. The source of these receptors is an adult with an advanced solid tumor such as melanoma, head and neck, liver or kidney cancer.

The V call is TRBV27, the J call TRBJ1-5, with D maybe TRBD1 (5 bases). There are 14 residues in the CDR3. The germline V gene has CDR1 MNHEY and CDR2 SMNVEV (reference sequence). With 2 bases removed from V and 2 bases from J, the gap between germline ends came to 7 bases. The CDR3 DNA sequence: TGTGCCAGCAGTTTACTGGGGGGCAATCAGCCCCAGCATTTT. This translates into CASSLLGGNQPQHF.

This chain uses TRBV30 with TRBJ2-1; TRBD2 is a possible D gene (6 bases). CDR3 length: 12 residues. V dropped 2 bases and J dropped 10 bases, with 12 bases sitting between them. Germline CDR1 GTSNPN, CDR2 SVGIG (reference sequence). This chain's CDR3 is CAWSPRAGEQFF. The DNA of the CDR3 is TGTGCCTGGAGTCCACGGGCGGGAGAGCAGTTCTTC.

This chain connects TRBV6-5 to TRBJ1-1, with D unclear. The CDR3 totals 13 residues. In germline, CDR1 is MNHEY, CDR2 SVGAGI. V was clipped by 0 bases and J by 7 bases, with 9 bases between them. The CDR3 is CASSYSAGHEAFF. The DNA for the CDR3 is TGTGCCAGCAGTTACTCGGCAGGCCATGAAGCTTTCTTT.

The V call is TRBV28, the J call TRBJ2-2; D perhaps matches TRBD1 (7 bases). The CDR3 is 15 amino acids. Germline CDR1 is MDHEN and CDR2 is SYDVKM. Deletions cut 7 bases from V and 8 bases from J, with 20 bases between. The CDR3 DNA is TGTGCCAGCACCGCCCGGACAGGAGGGAGAGGGGAGCTGTTTTTT. Amino acids: CASTARTGGRGELFF. The full variable domain, its missing parts supplied by reference TRBV28 and TRBJ2-2, is DVKVTQSSRYLVKRTGEKVFLECVQDMDHENMFWYRQDPGLGLRLIYFSYDVKMKEKGDIPEGYSVSREKKERFSLILESASTNQTSMYLCASTARTGGRGELFFGEGSRLTVL.

The chain recombines TRBV11-1 with TRBJ2-1; D is ambiguous. V shed 0 bases and J shed 10 bases, with 4 bases lying between them. The CDR3 length is 11 residues. Germline CDR1 reads SGHAT; CDR2 reads FQDESV (reference sequence). DNA of the CDR3: TGTGCCAGCAGCTTAGCGTACGAGCAGTTCTTC. This gives the protein CASSLAYEQFF.

The chain carries TRBV4-1 and TRBJ2-3, with D possibly matching TRBD2 (5 bases). The CDR3 loop spans 16 amino acids. V lost 1 base and J lost 2, with 13 bases in between. Germline V gene data show CDR1 as MGHRA and CDR2 as YSYEKL. The CDR3 here is CASSQVFGLATDTQYF. The CDR3 nucleotides read TGCGCCAGCAGCCAAGTTTTTGGACTCGCCACAGATACGCAGTATTTT.

The V gene is TRBV6-5, the J gene TRBJ2-2; a weak D match, TRBD2 (7 bases). Per germline, CDR1 MNHEY and CDR2 SVGAGI. This CDR3 has 15 residues. Trimming cost V 4 bases and J 7 bases, with 16 bases left between them. The chain's CDR3 is CASSFNGGRVGELFF. For the CDR3, the DNA is TGTGCCAGCAGTTTTAACGGGGGGCGGGTCGGGGAGCTGTTTTTT.

The chain is built from TRBV28 and TRBJ1-5; D unresolved. CDR3 length: 14 amino acids. The germline CDR1 and CDR2 sequences are MDHEN and SYDVKM. The V end lost 4 bases, the J end lost 8 bases, and 15 bases lay between the germline ends. CDR3 coding DNA: TGTGCCAGCAGTTCTAGCGAGGACGGAAAGCCCCAGCATTTT. This encodes CASSSSEDGKPQHF.

This chain connects TRBV5-3 to TRBJ1-6, with a possible D match to TRBD1 (5 bases). TRBV5-3 is noted as an ORF with a role that remains uncertain. Trimming took off 5 bases at V and 14 bases at J, with 23 bases between the two ends. The CDR3 runs to 15 residues. The CDR3: CARRPYGDLWKALHF. The CDR3 nucleotides read TGTGCCAGAAGACCGTACGGGGACCTTTGGAAGGCCCTCCACTTT.

CDR3 sequence (DNA): TGTGCCAGCAGTTTTGCTACCGAATCGGTCGAGCAGTACTTC. This gives the protein CASSFATESVEQYF. J is TRBJ2-7 and V is TRBV28; D not resolved. Germline V gene data show CDR1 as MDHEN and CDR2 as SYDVKM. Trimming left V 3 bases short and J 6 bases short, with 15 bases between. The CDR3 spans 14 residues.

This clone occurred once. This chain links TRBV2 with TRBJ2-3, with TRBD1 identical over 8 bases. The CDR3 totals 14 residues. Unmatched junction bases numbered 6, after V lost 7 bases and J lost 3 bases. In germline, CDR1 is SNHLY, CDR2 FYNNEI. CDR3 in DNA: TGTGCCAGCATCAGGACAGGGTGGACAGATACGCAGTATTTT. It codes for CASIRTGWTDTQYF.

This chain joins TRBV28 and TRBJ1-5, with 8 bases fitting TRBD1. Trimming cost V 6 bases and J 6 bases; bases outside gene matches: 7. Germline V lookup: CDR1 MDHEN, CDR2 SYDVKM. CDR3 length equals 14 residues. The CDR3 region is CASSPRGLGQPQHF. The CDR3 bases are TGTGCCAGCAGCCCCAGGGGGCTGGGTCAGCCCCAGCATTTT.